This T cell receptor (beta chain) was retrieved from a study of CD8 T cells in ankylosing spondylitis. Quantitative molecular-barcoded 5'-RACE generated the TCR beta libraries. From the 5' RACE reads, TCRdb called clonotypes with MiXCR, one entry per CDR3 protein. This sample yields about 130,000 distinct CDR3 sequences, of which around 9.7% are seen a single time; approximately 3.5% belongs to the top ten. This clonotype was seen a few times. Germline V lookup: CDR1 SGHRS, CDR2 YFSETQ. The CDR3 contains 15 residues. V dropped 3 bases and J dropped 3 bases, with 15 bases sitting between them. V is TRBV5-1 and J is TRBJ2-5, with a possible D match to TRBD2 (6 bases). This clonotype was obtained from a male donor with ankylosing spondylitis or in good health (not recorded which). The sequenced sample was blood, either unsorted or a sorted T cell fraction (not recorded which). DNA of the CDR3: TGCGCCAGCAGCTCAAGTACGGGGGTCGAAGAGACCCAGTACTTC. Its protein product is CASSSSTGVEETQYF.